The 20 T cell receptor beta chains below come from one sample, sequenced in a study of post-analysis software for immune sequencing data. General observations from the study: With TRBV5-6, TRBV5-1 and TRBV20-1 included, roughly five TRBV segments were more frequent in patients than in controls.

Unique molecular identifiers featured in each of the TCR beta cDNA libraries. TCRdb redid the calling of the PCR reads with MiXCR, one entry per CDR3 protein. Altogether over 700,000 distinct CDR3 sequences are present, around 27% being singletons, with the ten largest covering roughly 0.53%. No antigen is known for these receptors. The sequencing sample was made of blood. All receptors derive from a girl aged 10-17 years with multiple sclerosis.

This clonotype was counted between two and nine times. The gene calls are TRBV3-1 and TRBJ2-7, with unresolved D. The CDR3 consists of 13 residues. V was shortened by 1 base and J by 6 bases, with 10 bases between the two germline ends. Germline CDR1 LGHDT, CDR2 YNNKEL (reference sequence). CDR3 region: CASSQARTSEQYF. CDR3 nucleotides: TGTGCCAGCAGCCAAGCCCGGACCTCCGAGCAGTACTTC.

This clonotype appeared a few times. The V and J genes are TRBV27 and TRBJ2-1; unclear D gene. Looked up from germline, CDR1 is MNHEY and CDR2 is SMNVEV (reference sequence). CDR3 length equals 14 residues. V lost 2 bases, J lost 0 bases, and 5 bases lay in between. The CDR3 sequence: CASSLEASYNEQFF. In nucleotides, the CDR3 is TGTGCCAGCAGTTTAGAGGCCTCCTACAATGAGCAGTTCTTC.

As concerns this clonotype: At one end the junction does not follow the germline gene, possibly because of a read error. The chain has TRBV29-1 and TRBJ2-5; 10 bases match TRBD2. The CDR3 spans 14 residues. From germline, CDR1 is SQVTM and CDR2 ANQGSEA. Written as DNA, the CDR3 is TGCAGCGTGCGGACTAGCGGAAGCCAAGGGACCCAGTACTTC. Translated: CSVRTSGSQGTQYF.

This clonotype was recorded only once. Relative to the germline gene, one junction end is altered; a read error may explain this. The chain links TRBV6-2 or TRBV6-3 to TRBJ2-7; D remains ambiguous. The CDR3 length is 14 residues. Per the germline V gene, CDR1 is MNHEY and CDR2 is SVGEGT. The CDR3 here is CASSYQRFGETQHF. CDR3 nucleotides: TGTGCCAGCAGTTACCAGCGTTTCGGAGAGACCCAGCACTTC.

The chain recombines TRBV10-3 with TRBJ2-2, with TRBD1 matching 7 bases. Trimming cost V 9 bases and J 4 bases; bases outside gene matches: 8. Germline CDR1 reads ENHRY; CDR2 reads SYGVKD. The CDR3 loop spans 14 amino acids. CDR3 nucleotide sequence: TGTGCCATGAGAGGGGGCTCGGGCACCGGGGAGCTGTTTTTT. It is translated as CAMRGGSGTGELFF.

There are a few counts of this clonotype. The V and J genes are TRBV28 and TRBJ2-1, with D perhaps TRBD2 (6 bases). CDR3 length: 17 amino acids. The germline V gene encodes CDR1 MDHEN and CDR2 SYDVKM. The V gene lost 4 bases and the J gene lost 4 bases, with 20 bases spanning the gap. The chain's CDR3 is CASSSLNGGFSYNEQFF. CDR3 nucleotide sequence: TGTGCCAGCAGTTCCCTAAACGGGGGATTCTCTTACAATGAGCAGTTCTTC.

J is TRBJ2-5 and V is TRBV20-1, with D maybe TRBD2 (6 bases). CDR1 and CDR2 (germline): DFQATT, SNEGSKA (reference sequence). The ends were cut back, 8 bases at V and 4 bases at J, with 17 bases in the middle. The CDR3 covers 13 residues. CDR3 loop: CSPGPAGRETQYF. DNA of the CDR3: TGCAGTCCCGGACCGGCGGGAAGAGAGACCCAGTACTTC.

This clonotype has more than one count but fewer than ten. The chain links TRBV10-3 to TRBJ2-5; 10 bases agree with TRBD1. The CDR3 has 16 residues. Germline values: CDR1 ENHRY, CDR2 SYGVKD. V was clipped by 4 bases and J by 1 base; unmatched bases: 6. The CDR3 coding sequence is TGTGCCATCAGTGTCGCCGGGACAGGGGCCCAAGAGACCCAGTACTTC. The encoded protein is CAISVAGTGAQETQYF.

The chain has TRBV29-1 and TRBJ2-5; the match to TRBD1 covers 10 bases. The DNA end lines up better with TRBJ2-7; the J call may be wrong. This CDR3 comprises 13 residues. Germline V gives CDR1 SQVTM, CDR2 ANQGSEA. CDR3 bases: TGCAGCGTTGGGGGACAGGGGAACTACGAGCAGTACTTC. Its translation: CSVGGQGNYEQYF.

This clonotype was picked up a small number of times. The rearrangement links TRBV2 to TRBJ2-5, with D tentatively TRBD1 (6 bases). This CDR3 spans 13 amino acids. The V end was cut by 7 bases, the J end by 1 base, with 10 bases between. Germline CDR1 and CDR2: SNHLY and FYNNEI. The CDR3, as DNA: TGTGCCAGCATCGGGGACATCCAAGAGACCCAGTACTTC. Its translation is CASIGDIQETQYF.

This clonotype was seen only once. The rearrangement links TRBV29-1 to TRBJ2-3, with 7 bases identical to TRBD2. Germline assignment: CDR1 SQVTM and CDR2 ANQGSEA. The CDR3 extends over 17 amino acids. Losses at the gene ends were 5 bases for V and 7 bases for J; bases not matched to a gene: 21. The CDR3 spells CSVKPWVRENPQNTQYF. Here the CDR3 DNA reads TGCAGCGTTAAACCTTGGGTGCGGGAGAACCCACAGAATACGCAGTATTTT.

The V call is TRBV5-5, the J call TRBJ2-1, with D unclear. In germline, CDR1 is SGHKS, CDR2 YYEKEE (reference sequence). The CDR3 totals 13 residues. V lost 4 bases, J lost 8 bases, and 13 bases lay in between. CDR3 sequence reads: CASSLGPRDEQFF. In nucleotides, the CDR3 is TGTGCCAGCAGCCTCGGCCCCCGAGATGAGCAGTTCTTC.

This chain links TRBV28 with TRBJ2-4; no clear D gene. Germline V CDR1 and CDR2: MDHEN, SYDVKM. The CDR3 has 20 residues. V was trimmed by 6 bases and J by 1 base, leaving 28 bases between them. Here the CDR3 reads CASSYPPWAVHPGAKNIQYF. CDR3 nucleotide sequence: TGTGCCAGCAGCTACCCCCCCTGGGCAGTCCACCCCGGGGCCAAAAACATTCAGTACTTC.

The chain carries TRBV24-1 and TRBJ2-1, with unresolved D. Per germline, CDR1 KGHDR and CDR2 SFDVKD. The CDR3 is 12 residues long. V lost 4 bases and J lost 6, with 6 bases in between. CDR3 nucleotides: TGTGCCACCAGTGAGTGGGGCAATGAGCAGTTCTTC. This translates into CATSEWGNEQFF.

The gene calls are TRBV6-5 and TRBJ2-2; 7 bases map to TRBD1. Trimming removed 9 bases from V and 0 bases from J; junction bases left unmatched: 7. Germline assignment: CDR1 MNHEY and CDR2 SVGAGI. The CDR3 is 15 amino acids. The CDR3 DNA is TGTGCCAGTGGCCGGACAGGCGCGAACACCGGGGAGCTGTTTTTT. Residues: CASGRTGANTGELFF.

This chain uses TRBV5-5 with TRBJ2-3; D is undetermined. Trimming shortened V by 4 bases and J by 6 bases, and 18 bases separated the two germline ends. The CDR3 is 15 residues long. In germline, CDR1 is SGHKS, CDR2 YYEKEE (reference sequence). The CDR3 DNA follows: TGTGCCAGCAGCCAGGCTATGGGTTATGAGGATACGCAGTATTTT. The encoded protein is CASSQAMGYEDTQYF. Full variable domain (missing parts from reference TRBV5-5 and TRBJ2-3): DAGVTQSPTHLIKTRGQQVTLRCSPISGHKSVSWYQQVLGQGPQFIFQYYEKEERGRGNFPDRFSARQFPNYSSELNVNALLLGDSALYLCASSQAMGYEDTQYFGPGTRLTVL.

The V and J genes are TRBV20-1 and TRBJ2-3; no definite D call. CDR1 DFQATT and CDR2 SNEGSKA come from the germline V gene (reference sequence). CDR3 length equals 14 residues. CDR3 region: CTPLGIGSTDTQYF. The CDR3 nucleotides are TGCACCCCTCTAGGTATCGGTAGCACAGATACGCAGTATTTT.

The rearrangement uses TRBV2 and TRBJ2-1; D not resolved. With 5 bases removed from V and 6 bases from J, the gap between germline ends came to 17 bases. Germline values: CDR1 SNHLY, CDR2 FYNNEI. The CDR3 totals 15 residues. Here the CDR3 reads CASSRREIITNEQFF. In nucleotides, the CDR3 is TGTGCCAGCAGTAGGAGAGAGATAATTACCAATGAGCAGTTCTTC.

This clonotype was found a few times. J is TRBJ2-1 and V is TRBV28, with 7 bases lining up with TRBD2. There are 14 residues in the CDR3. The germline V gene encodes CDR1 MDHEN and CDR2 SYDVKM. V lost 5 bases, J lost 8 bases, and 9 bases stayed unmatched. CDR3 nucleotides: TGTGCCAGCAGTCCCGGTGGGAGGGTCGATGAGCAGTTCTTC. Translation: CASSPGGRVDEQFF.

The V gene is TRBV29-1, the J gene TRBJ1-2; no clear D. This CDR3 spans 11 amino acids. Looked up from germline, CDR1 is SQVTM and CDR2 is ANQGSEA. Trimming shortened V by 4 bases and J by 8 bases, and 11 bases separated the two germline ends. CDR3 sequence reads: CSVVMNRGYTF. DNA for the CDR3: TGCAGCGTTGTTATGAATAGGGGCTACACCTTC.